The T cell receptor (beta chain) described here comes from a study of T cells expressing NK-cell markers (dated by TCRdb to about 2020). About the full investigation: TCR beta-chain repertoires were profiled in sorted CD3+CD56+NKG2C+, CD3+CD56+NKG2C- and CD3+CD56-NKG2C+ T-cell subsets from about 8 donors. Seven of the eight sequenced donors were HCMV-seropositive and one was HCMV-seronegative. The eight sequenced donors were randomly selected healthy volunteers, three men and five women. Libraries were sequenced as 2 x 150 bp reads on Illumina HiSeq 2000/2500, MiSeq or NextSeq. Overall study results and their limits: For five or six donors, the dominant CD3+CD56+NKG2C+ clonotypes were among the top 10 CD8+ clonotypes and accounted for roughly 1.0-7.5% of CD8+ T cells. Those dominant clonotypes were again the most abundant among CD3+CD56-NKG2C+ cells in several donors, at about 25-60.1%. Whether the expanded NKG2C-expressing T cell clones were specific for HCMV antigens remained unclear.

The sample was run on an Illumina HiSeq 2000. TCR beta cDNA libraries were prepared using 5'RACE template switching, which introduced a universal primer site and unique molecular identifiers. Priming for cDNA synthesis came from the TCR beta constant segment, and two successive PCR amplification steps followed. For the original study's pipeline: MIGEC handled demultiplexing of the reads and grouping by UMI, while MiTCR was used to assemble and quantify clonotypes. To exclude erroneous sequences, any TCR cDNA sequence not supported by at least two reads was discarded. The tcR package was used for downstream repertoire analysis, with clonotypes matched between fractions based on CDR3 nucleotide sequence plus V segment. Antigen specificity was annotated against VDJdb with VDJmatch, allowing one amino acid substitution in CDR3. TCRdb reprocessed the reads and assigns one entry to each CDR3 protein sequence, leaving out DNA. These V and J calls derive from TCRdb rather than the authors' analysis. The table for this sample shows about 140,000 distinct CDR3 sequences. The ten largest clones add up to 12% of the sample.

HCMV-specific IgG was detected in serum with a commercial ELISA kit to determine HCMV serostatus. Peripheral blood mononuclear cells were isolated from blood by Ficoll density gradient centrifugation. Reading from cysteine to phenylalanine, the CDR3 counts 15 amino acids. The coding DNA is unavailable. As to this clonotype: Its specific antigen is unknown.

This receptor was taken from a man in his late teens or twenties in good health. Donor details come from another sample of the same person, matched by shared clones. Specimen: blood T cells: a sorted CD56 or NKG2C T cell subset, CD4+ or CD8+ T cells, or bulk PBMC T cells (not recorded which). The sequence links TRBV12-3 or TRBV12-4 to TRBJ2-3; TCRdb's D call, TRBD2, is unchecked because there is no DNA. The CDR3 region: CASSPSPGLADTQYF.